These 20 T cell receptor beta chains originate from one sample sequenced in a study of T cells in Graves' hyperthyroidism and ophthalmopathy (dated by TCRdb to the late 2010s). The library relied on multiplex PCR. Sequencer: Illumina HiSeq 2000. TCR beta CDR3 regions were amplified from RNA transcripts. For the first round of RT-PCR on the TCR CDR3, the HTBI primer set was used together with the Qiagen OneStep RT-PCR kit. TCRdb reprocessing: public reads trimmed at Q25 with fastp, clones called with MiXCR, in-frame beta chains kept. CDR3 protein sequences are deduplicated, and each keeps its most common genes and DNA. The sample table lists 500,000 to 650,000 distinct CDR3 sequences, more than 14% of them with a count of one. The top ten constitute approximately 12% of the sample. Sequenced material: blood. The receptors stem from a woman aged 45-60 years with Graves' ophthalmopathy.

At least ten counts were recorded for this clonotype. The V gene is TRBV28, the J gene TRBJ2-2; 8 bases line up with TRBD2. Losses at the gene ends were 7 bases for V and 11 bases for J; bases not matched to a gene: 15. Per germline, CDR1 MDHEN and CDR2 SYDVKM. This CDR3 spans 15 amino acids. The CDR3 is CASTSGGLAAFELFF. CDR3 DNA: TGTGCCAGCACAAGCGGAGGACTAGCAGCTTTTGAGCTGTTTTTT.

The chain's CDR3 is CASSQRDRANTF. The CDR3 nucleotides are TGTGCCAGCAGCCAACGGGACAGGGCGAACACCTTC. V and J are TRBV3-1 and TRBJ1-2; 9 bases fit TRBD1. The germline V gene has CDR1 LGHDT and CDR2 YNNKEL (reference sequence). V shed 2 bases and J 12 bases; nucleotides not matched to a gene: 4. This CDR3 is 12 amino acids long.

The table lists this clonotype with a few counts. The rearrangement uses TRBV5-1 and TRBJ2-3; TRBD2 matches 7 bases. Germline CDR1 and CDR2: SGHRS and YFSETQ. V dropped 2 bases and J dropped 2; count of bases not matched to a gene: 5. This CDR3 is 15 amino acids long. This chain's CDR3 is CASSFTGGYTDTQYF. The CDR3 bases are TGCGCCAGCAGCTTCACGGGAGGATACACAGATACGCAGTATTTT.

The chain combines TRBV7-2 with TRBJ2-7, with unresolved D. Trimming took 5 bases from V and 2 from J, leaving 10 bases between them. CDR3 length equals 13 residues. From germline, CDR1 is SGHTA and CDR2 FQGNSA. The CDR3 is CASSTTTAYEQYF. As DNA, the CDR3 is TGTGCCAGCAGCACGACAACCGCCTACGAGCAGTACTTC.

This clonotype was seen a handful of times. This chain links TRBV28 with TRBJ2-1; 13 bases line up with TRBD2. J gave up 7 bases and V 5 bases, and 11 bases lay outside the gene matches. The CDR3 spans 17 residues. Germline V gene data show CDR1 as MDHEN and CDR2 as SYDVKM. CDR3 sequence reads: CASSEGLAGELKNEQFF. The CDR3 DNA sequence: TGTGCCAGCAGTGAAGGACTAGCGGGAGAGTTGAAGAATGAGCAGTTCTTC. The full variable domain, rest sourced from reference TRBV28 and TRBJ2-1, is DVKVTQSSRYLVKRTGEKVFLECVQDMDHENMFWYRQDPGLGLRLIYFSYDVKMKEKGDIPEGYSVSREKKERFSLILESASTNQTSMYLCASSEGLAGELKNEQFFGPGTRLTVL.

This clonotype was counted many times. The chain joins TRBV20-1 to TRBJ2-3, with no clear D. The length of the CDR3 is 13 residues. In germline, CDR1 is DFQATT, CDR2 SNEGSKA (reference sequence). Trimming left V 2 bases short and J 1 base short, with 7 bases between. This CDR3 is CSARLDGTDTQYF. The CDR3 coding sequence is TGCAGTGCTAGACTAGATGGCACAGATACGCAGTATTTT.

The chain couples TRBV29-1 to TRBJ2-3; TRBD2 matches 7 bases. The germline V gene has CDR1 SQVTM and CDR2 ANQGSEA. With V trimmed by 8 bases and J by 2 bases, 10 bases remained unmatched. The CDR3 length is 14 residues. The CDR3 loop is CSILPSGTTDTQYF. Here the CDR3 DNA reads TGCAGCATCTTGCCCAGCGGGACCACAGATACGCAGTATTTT.

As for this clonotype: One end of the junction fails to match germline, which may point to a read error. The chain recombines TRBV6-5 with TRBJ2-2; 9 nucleotides line up with TRBD1. CDR3 size: 17 residues. Germline V lookup: CDR1 MNHEY, CDR2 SVGAGI. The CDR3 here is CAGSHNSGTGYAGELFF. For the CDR3, the DNA is TGTGCCGGCAGTCACAACTCCGGGACAGGGTACGCCGGGGAGCTGTTTTTT.

This clonotype has a handful of counts. The chain uses TRBV6-4 and TRBJ2-1, with TRBD1 as a possible D gene (5 bases). This CDR3 spans 15 amino acids. The V gene lost 4 bases and the J gene lost 7 bases, with 17 bases spanning the gap. The germline CDR1 and CDR2 sequences are MRHNA and SNTAGT. The CDR3 loop is CASSVETASLNEQFF. Here the CDR3 DNA reads TGTGCCAGCAGTGTAGAGACAGCCTCTTTGAATGAGCAGTTCTTC.

The table lists this clonotype with many counts. The V and J genes are TRBV5-6 and TRBJ2-7, with D perhaps matching TRBD1 (6 bases). Trimming pared 1 base from V and 3 bases from J, leaving 11 bases between. Germline V CDR1 and CDR2: SGHDT, YYEEEE. The CDR3 extends over 14 amino acids. The CDR3 loop is CASSLNRDLYEQYF. The CDR3 DNA follows: TGTGCCAGCAGCTTGAACAGGGATCTCTACGAGCAGTACTTC. Based on the CDR3 plus reference TRBV5-6 and TRBJ2-7, the full variable domain is DAGVTQSPTHLIKTRGQQVTLRCSPKSGHDTVSWYQQALGQGPQFIFQYYEEEERQRGNFPDRFSGHQFPNYSSELNVNALLLGDSALYLCASSLNRDLYEQYFGPGTRLTVT.

In its sample, this clonotype was seen a few times. Possible read error: a much larger clone is one base away. This sequence joins TRBV7-2 and TRBJ1-5; D is possibly TRBD1 (5 bases). Trimming cost V 1 base and J 3 bases, with 10 bases left between them. Germline V gene data show CDR1 as SGHTA and CDR2 as FQGNSA. The CDR3 is 15 residues long. The CDR3 nucleotides are TGTGCCAGCAGCTTAGAATGGGGGGTCAATCAGCCCCAGCATTTT. It encodes CASSLEWGVNQPQHF.

The table lists this clonotype with many counts. The rearrangement joins TRBV7-2 to TRBJ2-5; either TRBD1 or TRBD2 may supply D (5 bases each). CDR3 length: 16 amino acids. Germline CDR1 SGHTA, CDR2 FQGNSA. V lost 1 base, J lost 4 bases, and 16 bases lay in between. The CDR3: CASSLEWGRPRETQYF. CDR3 in DNA: TGTGCCAGCAGCTTAGAGTGGGGGAGACCCCGAGAGACCCAGTACTTC.

This clonotype occurred many times. V is TRBV27 and J is TRBJ2-5; 7 bases fit TRBD1. V gave up 6 bases and J gave up 8 bases; unmatched junction bases: 6. Germline V gene data show CDR1 as MNHEY and CDR2 as SMNVEV (reference sequence). The CDR3 contains 12 residues. For the CDR3, the DNA is TGTGCCAGCAGCGACAGGGCTAATACCCAGTACTTC. As protein: CASSDRANTQYF.

This clonotype appeared many times. CDR3 loop: CASSTGDPQTYNEQFF. The CDR3 DNA reads TGTGCCAGCAGTACCGGGGATCCGCAGACCTACAATGAGCAGTTCTTC. The chain employs TRBV12-3 or TRBV12-4 and TRBJ2-1; a possible D gene is TRBD2 (5 bases). The CDR3 runs to 16 residues. The V gene lost 5 bases and the J gene lost 2 bases, with 16 bases spanning the gap.

This clonotype was observed a few times. This chain links TRBV19 with TRBJ2-1; 10 nucleotides match TRBD2. J was trimmed by 6 bases and V by 7 bases; bases with no gene match: 3. The CDR3 spans 13 residues. Germline CDR1 is LNHDA and CDR2 is SQIVND (reference sequence). The CDR3 reads CASTLAGINEQFF. The CDR3 region has the DNA TGTGCCAGTACACTAGCGGGAATCAATGAGCAGTTCTTC. Complete variable domain (other parts from reference TRBV19 and TRBJ2-1): DGGITQSPKYLFRKEGQNVTLSCEQNLNHDAMYWYRQDPGQGLRLIYYSQIVNDFQKGDIAEGYSVSREKKESFPLTVTSAQKNPTAFYLCASTLAGINEQFFGPGTRLTVL.

This clonotype has a count of ten or more. The chain has TRBV7-9 and TRBJ2-2, with D maybe TRBD2 (5 bases). This CDR3 comprises 14 residues. Germline V lookup: CDR1 SEHNR, CDR2 FQNEAQ (reference sequence). The V gene lost 4 bases and the J gene lost 5 bases, with 11 bases spanning the gap. CDR3 protein: CASSYGVGTGELFF. The CDR3, as DNA: TGTGCCAGCAGCTACGGGGTTGGAACCGGGGAGCTGTTTTTT.

There are many counts of this clonotype. The V and J genes are TRBV15 and TRBJ2-1; TRBD2 matches at 16 bases. This CDR3 is 19 amino acids long. The germline V gene encodes CDR1 LNHNV and CDR2 YYDKDF (reference sequence). V shed 0 bases, J shed 5 bases, and the junction held 7 bases outside the gene matches. This CDR3 is CATSRDGGTSGRGDNEQFF. CDR3 DNA sequence: TGTGCCACCAGCAGAGATGGCGGGACTAGCGGGAGGGGGGACAATGAGCAGTTCTTC.

This clonotype was counted ten times or more. V usage is TRBV28 and J usage is TRBJ2-5; 13 nucleotides agree with TRBD2. The CDR3 is 15 residues long. The V and J ends lost 7 bases and 4 bases, in that order; junction bases with no gene match: 6. Germline V gene sequence: CDR1 MDHEN, CDR2 SYDVKM. The CDR3 sequence: CASTSGLAGRETQYF. CDR3 coding DNA: TGTGCCAGCACCTCGGGACTAGCGGGAAGAGAGACCCAGTACTTC.

On this clonotype itself: A much larger clone lies a single base off, so this may be a read error. The chain employs TRBV12-3 or TRBV12-4 and TRBJ2-5, with TRBD2 matching 8 bases. The CDR3 has 14 amino acids. CDR3 loop: CTSSFFLAGETQYF. DNA for the CDR3: TGTACCAGCAGTTTTTTTCTAGCGGGAGAGACCCAGTACTTC.

The V and J genes are TRBV7-2 and TRBJ2-1; perhaps TRBD2 as D (6 bases). The V gene lost 6 bases and the J gene lost 3 bases, with 18 bases spanning the gap. This CDR3 region has 16 residues. Germline V gives CDR1 SGHTA, CDR2 FQGNSA. CDR3 DNA sequence: TGTGCCAGCAGAAATTGGGACTTGCTAAACTACAATGAGCAGTTCTTC. Translating it yields CASRNWDLLNYNEQFF.